The source of this TCR beta chain is a study of blood T cell repertoires in COVID-19. Across the study: Sources were T cells, B-cell-depleted T cells, or PBMCs; the material itself was cDNA or gDNA.

The V segment lost 5 bases and the J segment 5 bases; nucleotides outside the gene matches: 8. From germline, CDR1 is PRHDT and CDR2 FYEKMQ (reference sequence). The CDR3 length is 15 residues. TCRdb's table, derived via immunoSEQ multiplex PCR, lists solely in-frame clones and lacks some. Of about 180,000 clones listed, over 70% are singletons. This receptor was obtained from a woman in her thirties or forties with COVID-19, enrolled during active disease. The specimen was peripheral blood. This chain links TRBV13 with TRBJ2-7; 11 positions agree with TRBD1. CDR3 nucleotides: TGTGCCAGCAGCAGCCGGGACAGGGGGAGGAACGAGCAGTACTTC. Encoded protein: CASSSRDRGRNEQYF.